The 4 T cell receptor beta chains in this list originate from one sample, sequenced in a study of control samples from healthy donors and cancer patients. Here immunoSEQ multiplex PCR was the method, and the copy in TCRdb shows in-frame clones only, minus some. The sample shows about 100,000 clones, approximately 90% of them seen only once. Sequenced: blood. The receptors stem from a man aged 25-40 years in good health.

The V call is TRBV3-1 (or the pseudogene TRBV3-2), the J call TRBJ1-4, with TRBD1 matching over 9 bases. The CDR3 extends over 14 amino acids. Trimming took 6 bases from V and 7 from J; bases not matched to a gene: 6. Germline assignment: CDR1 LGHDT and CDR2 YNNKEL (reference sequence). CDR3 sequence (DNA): TGTGCCAGCAGAAAGACAGGGGGAGTTGAAAAACTGTTTTTT. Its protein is CASRKTGGVEKLFF.

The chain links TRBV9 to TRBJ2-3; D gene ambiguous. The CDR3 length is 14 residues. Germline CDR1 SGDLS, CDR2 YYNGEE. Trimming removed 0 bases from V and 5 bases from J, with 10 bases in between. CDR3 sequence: CASSVGGDKDTQYF. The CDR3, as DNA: TGTGCCAGCAGCGTAGGTGGGGATAAAGATACGCAGTATTTT.

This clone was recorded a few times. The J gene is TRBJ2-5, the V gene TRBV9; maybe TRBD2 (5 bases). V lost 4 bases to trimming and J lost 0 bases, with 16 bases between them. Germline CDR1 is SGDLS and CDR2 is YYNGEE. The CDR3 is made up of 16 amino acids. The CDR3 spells CASSPAGSGYQETQYF. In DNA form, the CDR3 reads TGTGCCAGCAGCCCGGCTGGATCGGGGTACCAAGAGACCCAGTACTTC.

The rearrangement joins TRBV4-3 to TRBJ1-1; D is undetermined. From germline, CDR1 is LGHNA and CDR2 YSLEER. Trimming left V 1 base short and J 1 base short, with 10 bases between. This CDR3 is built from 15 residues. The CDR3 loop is CASSQVRQANTEAFF. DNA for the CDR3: TGCGCCAGCAGCCAAGTCCGGCAGGCGAACACTGAAGCTTTCTTT.